This is a list of T cell receptor beta chains from one sample in a study of breast tumors, draining lymph nodes, adjacent tissues. TCRdb ran MiXCR on the multiplex PCR reads and lists one entry per CDR3 protein. The sample holds tens of thousands of distinct CDR3 sequences, around 23% seen once. The sample was breast tumor tissue. Every receptor here comes from a female donor with breast cancer. Some clones in this sample may be carry-over from other donors' samples. CDR3s include the opening cysteine and the closing phenylalanine or tryptophan. A D gene is named only where the DNA matches it firmly.

CDR3 length | V gene | D gene | CDR3 protein
12 | TRBV29-1 | . | CSVGEQEEKLFF
14 | TRBV7-6 | . | CASSLGGRYYEQYF
13 | TRBV4-2 | TRBD1 | CASQRTGDYGYTF
14 | TRBV29-1 | . | CSVEWWGPQETQYF
14 | TRBV27 | TRBD1 | CASSWDRNTYEQYF
12 | TRBV7-8 | . | CASSLSSGELFF
14 | TRBV28 | . | CASSFSDGGYGYTF
19 | TRBV5-1 | . | CASQRRNRARDLVGDTQYF
17 | TRBV9 | . | CASSVGSGLGITGELFF
18 | TRBV7-2 | TRBD2 | CASSLRTSGGAAQGEQFF
13 | TRBV6-1 | . | CASSEYVHNEQFF
12 | TRBV29-1 | TRBD2 | CSVTRTSDTQYF
17 | TRBV5-4 | . | CASSPDSFGGYNSPLHF
14 | TRBV6-2/TRBV6-3 | . | CASNPSGSYYDYTF
15 | TRBV18 | . | CASSPPAAVGSPLHF
16 | TRBV9 | TRBD2 | CASSATGLAGMETQYF
14 | TRBV7-9 | . | CASRIDVREYEQYF
15 | TRBV27 | TRBD2 | CASSFQAGRSDTQYF
16 | TRBV6-1 | TRBD2 | CASRVTSGHSYNEQFF
13 | TRBV4-1 | . | CASSQVGGNEQYF
14 | TRBV7-9 | . | CASSLISGANVLTF
13 | TRBV7-9 | . | CASGVTANYGYTF
16 | TRBV6-5 | . | CASSLTGPSSYNEQFF
16 | TRBV7-9 | . | CASNGRGPATNEKLFF
15 | TRBV7-3 | . | CASSSGSAGANVPTF
14 | TRBV5-6 | . | CASSSGQSNYGYTF
14 | TRBV19 | . | CASSRAELTDTQYF
14 | TRBV7-2 | . | CASSPGQIHQPQHF
14 | TRBV28 | . | CASSPEGWVREQYF
16 | TRBV5-1 | . | CASSFGGALSYNEQFF
13 | TRBV25-1 | . | CASSGSRAYGYTF
15 | TRBV7-8 | TRBD2 | CASSPGLAGADTQYF
16 | TRBV27 | TRBD1 | CASSKLGQGTNYGSTF
12 | TRBV20-1 | . | CSARARANDRFF
17 | TRBV5-1 | . | CASSRARDGRVTDTQYF
18 | TRBV20-1 | TRBD1 | CSASSRTGGYYSNQPQHF
15 | TRBV7-9 | . | CASSLGGTASETQYF
14 | TRBV14 | TRBD1 | CASSRLTGLYEQYF